This entry lists 9 T cell receptor beta chains sequenced from one sample in a study of blood T cell repertoires in COVID-19 (dated by TCRdb to the early 2020s). Preparation of the library involved the immunoSEQ multiplex PCR assay. TCRdb's version of the immuneACCESS table is confined to in-frame rearrangements and falls short of the full clone set. An unresolved V gene accounts for under half of the shortfall where checked; the remainder is of unknown origin. The sample contains roughly 160,000 clones, over 75% of them found a single time. Together, the top ten hold approximately 6.5% of the sample. Sequencing was carried out using PBMCs or T cells enriched from blood (not recorded which). These receptors were taken from a woman aged 45 to 65 who had recovered from COVID-19.

V gene TRBV6-5 combines with J gene TRBJ2-7; 7 bases map to TRBD2. The V segment lost 0 bases and the J segment 6 bases; nucleotides outside the gene matches: 11. CDR3 size: 16 residues. CDR1 is MNHEY and CDR2 is SVGAGI in the germline V gene. The CDR3, as DNA: TGTGCCAGCAGTTACTCACCGGAGGGAGGGCCAGGCGAGCAGTACTTC. It translates to CASSYSPEGGPGEQYF.

J is TRBJ2-3 and V is TRBV27; TRBD2 matches 14 bases. Germline-derived CDR1 and CDR2 are MNHEY and SMNVEV (reference sequence). V shed 2 bases, J shed 4 bases, and the junction held 11 bases outside the gene matches. The CDR3 is made up of 19 amino acids. The DNA for the CDR3 is TGTGCCAGCAGTTTAGGCGTGAGAGGGACTAGCGGGAGTTCAGATACGCAGTATTTT. Protein sequence: CASSLGVRGTSGSSDTQYF.

This clone turned up a few times. The gene calls are TRBV11-2 and TRBJ1-2, with 9 bases lining up with TRBD1. The germline V gene has CDR1 SGHAT and CDR2 FQNNGV. The CDR3 totals 16 residues. V lost 4 bases and J lost 2; bases outside the gene matches: 8. CDR3 in amino acids: CASSSSAGTGNYGYTF. The CDR3, as DNA: TGTGCCAGCAGCTCTTCCGCCGGGACAGGGAACTATGGCTACACCTTC.

The chain couples TRBV3-1 (or the pseudogene TRBV3-2) to TRBJ1-4; 7 nucleotides align to TRBD1. The CDR3 sequence is 15 residues long. Germline lookup yields CDR1 LGHDT and CDR2 YNNKEL (reference sequence). The V and J ends lost 0 bases and 7 bases, in that order; junction bases with no gene match: 5. The CDR3 DNA reads TGTGCCAGCAGCCAAGACGCAGGGGGAGGTGAAAAACTGTTTTTT. Protein product: CASSQDAGGGEKLFF.

This clone was detected once. This chain links TRBV9 with TRBJ1-6; D is unclear. The CDR3 covers 17 residues. Trimming took off 0 bases at V and 8 bases at J, with 18 bases between the two ends. The germline CDR1 and CDR2 sequences are SGDLS and YYNGEE. The CDR3 coding sequence is TGTGCCAGCAGCGTAGGAGTCCGGGTACGGCCGGATTCACCCCTCCACTTT. This translates into CASSVGVRVRPDSPLHF.

This clone was picked up many times. The V and J genes are TRBV4-2 and TRBJ2-5; TRBD2 might be the D (7 bases). The CDR3 covers 15 residues. Germline lookup yields CDR1 LGHNA and CDR2 YNFKEQ. Deletions cut 4 bases from V and 2 bases from J, with 14 bases between. CDR3 in DNA: TGTGCCAGCAGCCCCGGGGGAGGGGGGCAAGAGACCCAGTACTTC. This gives the protein CASSPGGGGQETQYF.

The chain is built from TRBV7-8 and TRBJ2-3, with 7 positions matching TRBD2. V shed 2 bases, J shed 5 bases, and the junction held 13 bases outside the gene matches. Looked up from germline, CDR1 is SGHVS and CDR2 is FQNEAQ. This CDR3 has 17 amino acids. CDR3 sequence (DNA): TGTGCCAGCAGCTTAAGGATGAGAGCGGGGCTAGGAGATACGCAGTATTTT. Encoded protein: CASSLRMRAGLGDTQYF.

V usage is TRBV4-3 and J usage is TRBJ2-1, with TRBD2 matching over 8 bases. This CDR3 is built from 14 residues. CDR1 LGHNA and CDR2 YSLEER come from the germline V gene. J gave up 8 bases and V 0 bases, and 3 bases lay outside the gene matches. The CDR3 loop reads CASSQEGLGDEQFF. CDR3 DNA: TGCGCCAGCAGCCAAGAGGGACTAGGGGATGAGCAGTTCTTC.

The chain has TRBV7-2 and TRBJ2-7; no reliable D call. In germline, CDR1 is SGHTA, CDR2 FQGNSA. Trimming pared 1 base from V and 4 bases from J, leaving 8 bases between. CDR3 length equals 13 residues. This chain's CDR3 is CASSLGAVYEQYF. Written as DNA, the CDR3 is TGTGCCAGCAGCTTAGGGGCAGTTTACGAGCAGTACTTC.